The present T cell receptor beta chain was sequenced within a study of shared clonotypes between healthy human individuals. Study-level results: It was observed that roughly 5.1% of naive CD4 clonotypes were shared across a handful of donors.

Turning to this clone: Its antigen is still unknown.

Cells designated naive CD8 were CD45RO-negative and were positively selected for CCR7, with terminally differentiated effector memory CD45RA+ cells excluded. Replicate PCRs for sorted subsets used 200 ng DNA; this equaled around 29,000 T cell genomes. TCRdb's copy holds only in-frame clones and misses some; the assay was immunoSEQ multiplex PCR. The table includes about 1,900,000 clones, around 96% detected once. The CDR3 is made up of 15 amino acids. V dropped 4 bases and J dropped 1; count of bases not matched to a gene: 5. CDR1 MNHEY and CDR2 SVGAGI come from the germline V gene. This TCR was sampled from a man between 18 and 29 years old in good health. Sequencing used naive CD8+ T cells sorted from blood. The V call is TRBV6-5, the J call TRBJ2-7; 9 nucleotides match TRBD2. CDR3 sequence: CASSSPAGGSYEQYF. The CDR3 coding sequence is TGTGCCAGCAGTTCCCCAGCGGGAGGATCCTACGAGCAGTACTTC.